The 7 T cell receptor beta chains given below trace back to one sample, sequenced in a study of cytomegalovirus exposure and HLA in healthy donors. This PCR relied on a set of 60 Vbeta primers and 13 Jbeta primers. Produced via immunoSEQ multiplex PCR; TCRdb's table is partial and in-frame only. The table shows some 140,000 clones, with roughly three quarters occurring only once. Material: PBMCs. The receptors shown here come from a man aged 25 to 45 in good health and CMV-seronegative.

This clone turned up a few times. The V gene is TRBV10-1, the J gene TRBJ2-7; D gene uncertain. The CDR3 contains 14 residues. Germline lookup yields CDR1 WNHNN and CDR2 SYGVQD (reference sequence). Trimming removed 4 bases from V and 0 bases from J, with 10 bases in between. CDR3 DNA: TGCGCCAGCAGTGTTAGGCGGTGCTCCTACGAGCAGTACTTC. Translation: CASSVRRCSYEQYF.

The chain combines TRBV7-9 with TRBJ1-3; D not certain. There are 14 residues in the CDR3. The germline V gene has CDR1 SEHNR and CDR2 FQNEAQ (reference sequence). The ends were cut back, 3 bases at V and 0 bases at J, with 6 bases in the middle. Written as DNA, the CDR3 is TGTGCCAGCAGCTTTAGCCGCTCTGGAAACACCATATATTTT. It encodes CASSFSRSGNTIYF.

In its sample, this clone was seen a few times. This chain uses TRBV29-1 with TRBJ2-7, with 8 nucleotides matching TRBD2. Germline trimming cut 7 bases from V and 12 bases from J; bases unmatched to any gene: 17. CDR1 and CDR2 from the germline V gene are SQVTM and ANQGSEA. The CDR3 covers 13 residues. The DNA for the CDR3 is TGCAGCGCTTTTCTAGCGGGCATTGGATTTTTGTACTTC. Its translation: CSAFLAGIGFLYF.

This sequence joins TRBV2 and TRBJ1-3; the D is unclear. The CDR3 spans 14 residues. Germline loops: CDR1 SNHLY, CDR2 FYNNEI. Between the trimmed V and J ends, which lost 4 bases and 2 bases, there was a span of 9 bases. In DNA, the CDR3 is TGTGCCAGCAGTGGAGGGAACCCTGGAAACACCATATATTTT. It is translated as CASSGGNPGNTIYF.

The CDR3 nucleotides are TGTGCCAGCAGCCGAAATACAGGGTTCTTCACAGATACGCAGTATTTT. Its translation: CASSRNTGFFTDTQYF. The chain uses TRBV14 and TRBJ2-3; D perhaps matches TRBD1 (6 bases). Germline CDR1 is SGHDN and CDR2 is FVKESK. Trimming removed 4 bases at V and 2 bases at J, with 16 bases between. The CDR3 consists of 16 residues.

The rearrangement uses TRBV5-4 and TRBJ2-7; 11 bases map to TRBD2. The CDR3 is 14 residues long. V shed 4 bases and J 4 bases; nucleotides not matched to a gene: 4. Germline V gene data show CDR1 as SGHNT and CDR2 as YYREEE (reference sequence). The CDR3 sequence is CASSTGLAAYEQYF. CDR3 DNA sequence: TGTGCCAGCAGCACGGGACTAGCGGCTTACGAGCAGTACTTC.

The gene calls are TRBV6-1 and TRBJ2-1; the match to TRBD2 covers 7 bases. V dropped 4 bases and J dropped 2; count of bases not matched to a gene: 5. Looked up from germline, CDR1 is MNHNS and CDR2 is SASEGT. The CDR3 is 15 residues long. The CDR3 DNA sequence: TGTGCCAGCAGTGTAATCGCGGGAGCCTACAATGAGCAGTTCTTC. This gives the protein CASSVIAGAYNEQFF.